This T cell receptor (beta chain) appears in the sequencing data of a study of tumor-infiltrating lymphocytes in localized non-small cell lung cancer. Study-level findings and limits: Tumor T-cell fraction was not associated with recurrence-free survival. T-cell fraction did not differ between immunotypes IM1 and IM2.

The repertoire was sequenced with immunoSEQ multiplex PCR; TCRdb's copy has only in-frame clones and lacks some. The sample gives some 22,000 clones, around 80% of which show up once; about 3.4% is in the top ten. A note on this clone: The antigen remains unidentified.

Sequenced: lung tumor tissue. This sequence was found in a human donor with non-small cell lung cancer.

CDR3 protein: CASSANYEQYF. The CDR3 bases are TGTGCCAGCAGCGCGAACTACGAGCAGTACTTC. The chain couples TRBV11-2 to TRBJ2-7; D is unclear. The V end lost 5 bases, the J end lost 3 bases, and 5 bases lay between the germline ends. Looked up from germline, CDR1 is SGHAT and CDR2 is FQNNGV. This CDR3 contains 11 residues.